In this sample, the clone carrying this T cell receptor beta chain turned up many times. The antigen is not known. The treatment is: skin biopsy from PPD injection site in Mantoux-positive individual. An oligonucleotide containing a UMI was ligated to the 3' end of TCR cDNA. Tuberculin skin test biopsies were taken where PPD was injected in Mantoux-positive people. Unsorted total RNA, about 1 to 1000 ng, was DNase treated before reverse transcription. The data derive from a study of naive and memory T cell subsets. The study's findings and limits: Delayed type IV hypersensitivity infiltration was taken to explain higher tuberculin-site TCR counts. TCRs were reportedly recovered from both biopsy types, mostly tuberculin test sites.

Amplification of ligated cDNA took four PCR rounds with SP2 and nested alpha and beta constant primers. TCRdb itself ran the UMI-ligation and nested PCR reads through MiXCR, one entry per CDR3 protein. The sample carries around 31,000 distinct CDR3 sequences, 6.5% to 8% recorded once. The sequence derives from an adult in good health. The sample consisted of skin, taken from a tuberculin skin test site.

CDR3 residues: CASSPRDRGLYGYTF. In DNA form, the CDR3 reads TGTGCCAGCAGTCCCCGGGACAGGGGGCTTTATGGCTACACCTTC. The chain combines TRBV12-3 or TRBV12-4 with TRBJ1-2; 12 bases align to TRBD1. V shed 5 bases, J shed 5 bases, and the junction held 6 bases outside the gene matches. The CDR3 contains 15 residues.